The T cell receptor beta chain under discussion was sequenced for a study of tumor-infiltrating lymphocytes in localized non-small cell lung cancer. This clone was seen a handful of times. Method: immunoSEQ multiplex PCR; TCRdb's copy keeps in-frame clones and lacks some. The sample yields roughly 1,700 clones, about two fifths seen once. The germline V gene encodes CDR1 MNHEY and CDR2 SVGAGI. This CDR3 is 13 amino acids long. Deletions cut 6 bases from V and 8 bases from J, with 16 bases between. J is TRBJ1-2 and V is TRBV6-5; TRBD1 is a possible D gene (6 bases). This receptor was obtained from a human donor with non-small cell lung cancer. Input material: uninvolved lung tissue not adjacent to the tumor. The CDR3 spells CASRSNREDGYTF. DNA of the CDR3: TGTGCCAGCAGGTCGAACAGGGAGGACGGCTACACCTTC.